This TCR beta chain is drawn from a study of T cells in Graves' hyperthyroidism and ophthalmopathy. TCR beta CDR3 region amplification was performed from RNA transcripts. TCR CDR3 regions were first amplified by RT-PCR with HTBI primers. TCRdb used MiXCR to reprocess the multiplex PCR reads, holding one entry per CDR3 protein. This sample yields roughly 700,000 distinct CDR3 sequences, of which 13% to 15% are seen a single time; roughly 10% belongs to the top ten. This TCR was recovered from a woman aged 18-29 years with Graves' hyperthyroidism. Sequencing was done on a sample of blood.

CDR3 region: CASSLTGSHEQYF. The CDR3 DNA reads TGTGCCAGCAGCTTAACAGGGAGCCACGAGCAGTACTTC. J is TRBJ2-7 and V is TRBV7-9; TRBD1 might be the D (6 bases). Germline V gene sequence: CDR1 SEHNR, CDR2 FQNEAQ (reference sequence). This CDR3 has 13 amino acids. The germline V and J ends were trimmed by 2 bases and 5 bases, with 10 bases remaining between them.